This passage covers 24 T cell receptor beta chains from one sample sequenced in a study of blood T cell repertoires in COVID-19. Clones were read by immunoSEQ multiplex PCR, and TCRdb kept only the in-frame ones, dropping some. The table lists around 100,000 clones, approximately 89% of them singletons. Specimen: peripheral blood. The receptors come from a man aged 55 to 69 with acute or convalescent COVID-19.

The V and J genes are TRBV6-5 and TRBJ2-1; a weak D match, TRBD2 (5 bases). The CDR3 totals 13 residues. Germline CDR1 MNHEY, CDR2 SVGAGI. V lost 5 bases to trimming and J lost 9 bases, with 14 bases between them. CDR3 residues: CASSRPGGGEQFF. As DNA, the CDR3 is TGTGCCAGCAGTCGCCCAGGAGGCGGTGAGCAGTTCTTC.

This clone appeared a few times. This chain uses TRBV24-1 with TRBJ2-2; 8 bases agree with TRBD2. The length of the CDR3 is 15 residues. The V and J ends lost 3 bases and 3 bases, in that order; junction bases with no gene match: 2. Germline lookup yields CDR1 KGHDR and CDR2 SFDVKD. CDR3 amino acids: CATSDSGRDTGELFF. The CDR3 DNA reads TGTGCCACCAGTGATAGCGGGAGAGACACCGGGGAGCTGTTTTTT.

The chain carries TRBV7-9 and TRBJ2-3, with D tentatively TRBD1 (5 bases). The CDR3 totals 12 residues. Looked up from germline, CDR1 is SEHNR and CDR2 is FQNEAQ (reference sequence). Trimming shortened V by 5 bases and J by 7 bases, and 10 bases separated the two germline ends. CDR3 bases: TGTGCCAGCAGCCAGGACACTCATACGCAGTATTTT. Amino acid sequence: CASSQDTHTQYF.

This rearrangement joins TRBV18 to TRBJ1-1, with 9 bases lining up with TRBD1. Germline V gene data show CDR1 as KGHSH and CDR2 as LQKENI. The CDR3 consists of 17 residues. Trimming cost V 6 bases and J 1 base; bases outside gene matches: 12. CDR3 nucleotides: TGTGCCAGCTCCCAACGGGGACAGGGATTGACGAACACTGAAGCTTTCTTT. Its translation: CASSQRGQGLTNTEAFF. The complete variable domain, with remaining parts taken from reference TRBV18 and TRBJ1-1, reads NAGVMQNPRHLVRRRGQEARLRCSPMKGHSHVYWYRQLPEEGLKFMVYLQKENIIDESGMPKERFSAEFPKEGPSILRIQQVVRGDSAAYFCASSQRGQGLTNTEAFFGQGTRLTVV.

The J gene is TRBJ2-2, the V gene TRBV19; D call uncertain. The germline V gene encodes CDR1 LNHDA and CDR2 SQIVND (reference sequence). The CDR3 loop spans 15 amino acids. V dropped 4 bases and J dropped 0 bases, with 9 bases sitting between them. Written as DNA, the CDR3 is TGTGCCAGTAGTAAGCGAGCTACGAACACCGGGGAGCTGTTTTTT. Translation: CASSKRATNTGELFF.

The chain links TRBV6-5 to TRBJ1-5; TRBD1 might be the D (6 bases). This CDR3 contains 15 residues. V lost 7 bases and J 0 bases, leaving 13 bases between the germline ends. Germline CDR1 MNHEY, CDR2 SVGAGI. The CDR3 sequence: CASKKGGRSNQPQHF. The DNA of the CDR3 is TGTGCCAGCAAAAAGGGGGGGCGTAGCAATCAGCCCCAGCATTTT.

This sequence joins TRBV5-1 and TRBJ1-1, with unresolved D. CDR1 and CDR2 from the germline V gene are SGHRS and YFSETQ. There are 11 residues in the CDR3. Trimming cost V 3 bases and J 4 bases, with 4 bases left between them. The CDR3 region has the DNA TGCGCCAGCAGCTACGGCACTGAAGCTTTCTTT. The encoded protein is CASSYGTEAFF.

The chain combines TRBV27 with TRBJ2-2, with TRBD2 matching 7 bases. Germline V gene lookup returns CDR1 MNHEY and CDR2 SMNVEV (reference sequence). The J segment lost 3 bases and the V segment lost 8 bases, leaving 15 bases of the junction unmatched. The CDR3 loop spans 17 amino acids. CDR3 sequence: CASGSRGGRVDTGELFF. CDR3 in DNA: TGTGCCAGCGGGTCACGTGGCGGGAGAGTAGACACCGGGGAGCTGTTTTTT.

This rearrangement joins TRBV24-1 to TRBJ2-3; 11 nucleotides line up with TRBD2. Germline CDR1 KGHDR, CDR2 SFDVKD. The CDR3 has 16 amino acids. J was trimmed by 3 bases and V by 4 bases; bases with no gene match: 5. The CDR3 loop reads CATSDPTSGGTDTQYF. CDR3 nucleotide sequence: TGTGCCACCAGTGACCCAACTAGCGGGGGAACAGATACGCAGTATTTT.

This chain uses TRBV5-1 with TRBJ2-1, with 14 nucleotides matching TRBD2. The length of the CDR3 is 15 residues. The V gene's germline CDR1 is SGHRS and CDR2 YFSETQ. The ends lost 4 bases at V and 8 bases at J; junction bases unmatched: 5. The CDR3 DNA follows: TGCGCCAGCAGCCTCGGGACTAGCGGGAGTTATGAGCAGTTCTTC. It is translated as CASSLGTSGSYEQFF.

The gene calls are TRBV29-1 and TRBJ2-5; TRBD2 aligns across 7 bases. After removal of 4 bases from V and 7 bases from J, the junction contained 0 bases not matched to a gene. Germline values: CDR1 SQVTM, CDR2 ANQGSEA. This CDR3 region has 10 residues. The CDR3 loop reads CSVGEGTQYF. The DNA of the CDR3 is TGCAGCGTTGGGGAGGGGACCCAGTACTTC.

V usage is TRBV9 and J usage is TRBJ1-2; TRBD1 matches at 8 bases. CDR3 length equals 18 residues. The J segment lost 8 bases and the V segment lost 1 base, leaving 19 bases of the junction unmatched. In germline, CDR1 is SGDLS, CDR2 YYNGEE. CDR3 nucleotide sequence: TGTGCCAGCAGCGTAAGCGGCCGAGGGCAGGGGGCGACTAGAGGCTACACCTTC. Translation: CASSVSGRGQGATRGYTF.

The rearrangement links TRBV30 to TRBJ2-3, with a weak D call TRBD2 (5 bases). V was shortened by 3 bases and J by 3 bases, with 10 bases between the two germline ends. The CDR3 has 13 residues. Germline V gene lookup returns CDR1 GTSNPN and CDR2 SVGIG (reference sequence). The chain's CDR3 is CAWRERATDTQYF. For the CDR3, the DNA is TGTGCCTGGAGGGAGAGGGCTACAGATACGCAGTATTTT.

The CDR3 is CASSRLGGPYNSPLHF. The CDR3 DNA reads as TGTGCCAGCAGCCGCTTAGGGGGCCCCTATAATTCACCCCTCCACTTT. The gene calls are TRBV7-8 and TRBJ1-6, with 7 bases matching TRBD1. The CDR3 loop spans 16 amino acids. From germline, CDR1 is SGHVS and CDR2 FQNEAQ. The V gene end was trimmed by 5 bases and the J gene end by 2 bases; junction bases not matched to a gene: 6.

This clone appeared once. The chain couples TRBV19 to TRBJ1-3; D gene ambiguous. Germline CDR1 LNHDA, CDR2 SQIVND (reference sequence). V was cut by 5 bases and J by 2 bases, with 16 bases left in between. This CDR3 spans 16 amino acids. CDR3 loop: CASSLVGQLPGNTIYF. In nucleotides, the CDR3 is TGTGCCAGTAGTTTAGTGGGCCAGCTCCCTGGAAACACCATATATTTT.

This clone was detected only a few times. The rearrangement links TRBV27 to TRBJ2-1; 13 bases agree with TRBD2. CDR1 MNHEY and CDR2 SMNVEV come from the germline V gene (reference sequence). J was trimmed by 7 bases and V by 3 bases; bases with no gene match: 9. This CDR3 is 17 amino acids long. The CDR3 spells CASSFTSGRALGNEQFF. The CDR3 nucleotides read TGTGCCAGCAGTTTCACTAGCGGGAGGGCCCTCGGGAATGAGCAGTTCTTC.

This chain links TRBV10-3 with TRBJ2-5; no clear D. CDR1 is ENHRY, CDR2 SYGVKD, per germline. The CDR3 sequence is 13 residues long. V was clipped by 3 bases and J by 2 bases, with 7 bases between them. CDR3 sequence: CAISDGLQETQYF. The CDR3 DNA follows: TGTGCCATCAGTGATGGCTTACAAGAGACCCAGTACTTC.

This clone has a handful of counts. J is TRBJ1-2 and V is TRBV6-1, with D possibly matching TRBD1 (6 bases). Per the germline V gene, CDR1 is MNHNS and CDR2 is SASEGT. Trimming stripped 3 bases from V and 4 bases from J, with 15 bases between. CDR3 size: 15 residues. The CDR3, as DNA: TGTGCCAGCAGTGAGACAGCAGGGGCGGGCTATGGCTACACCTTC. Translated: CASSETAGAGYGYTF.

The chain recombines TRBV5-5 with TRBJ2-2; 7 bases match TRBD1. Germline V lookup: CDR1 SGHKS, CDR2 YYEKEE (reference sequence). CDR3 length equals 17 residues. J gave up 0 bases and V 1 base, and 6 bases lay outside the gene matches. CDR3 residues: CASSLLLGTANTGELFF. The CDR3 nucleotides are TGTGCCAGCAGCTTGTTGCTGGGGACAGCGAACACCGGGGAGCTGTTTTTT.

The chain combines TRBV6-1 with TRBJ2-7; tentatively, D is TRBD2 (5 bases). The CDR3 loop spans 17 amino acids. CDR1 is MNHNS and CDR2 is SASEGT in the germline V gene. V dropped 0 bases and J dropped 2 bases, with 17 bases sitting between them. CDR3 residues: CASSEALEALRTYEQYF. CDR3 bases: TGTGCCAGCAGTGAAGCGCTGGAGGCACTTCGCACCTACGAGCAGTACTTC.

The sample holds one count of this clone. V usage is TRBV30 and J usage is TRBJ1-3; possibly TRBD1 for D (6 bases). The germline V gene has CDR1 GTSNPN and CDR2 SVGIG (reference sequence). V lost 5 bases and J lost 2, with 19 bases in between. The length of the CDR3 is 16 residues. CDR3 amino acids: CAWSRGSQWTGNTIYF. In DNA form, the CDR3 reads TGTGCCTGGTCTAGGGGGTCCCAATGGACTGGAAACACCATATATTTT.

The CDR3 nucleotides read TGTGCCAGCTCAGCCCTGGGACAGGGAACCTACAATGAGCAGTTCTTC. Protein sequence: CASSALGQGTYNEQFF. The chain combines TRBV18 with TRBJ2-1; TRBD1 aligns across 9 bases. Germline V gene data show CDR1 as KGHSH and CDR2 as LQKENI. J was trimmed by 2 bases and V by 5 bases; bases with no gene match: 7. The CDR3 loop spans 16 amino acids.

This clone was recorded a few times. DNA for the CDR3: TGTGCCCTATGGGGGGGACCGAGTGGTCCTGGGGCCAACGTCCTGACTTTC. This codes for CALWGGPSGPGANVLTF. The V gene is TRBV10-3, the J gene TRBJ2-6, with 7 positions matching TRBD2. The germline V gene encodes CDR1 ENHRY and CDR2 SYGVKD. CDR3 length: 17 residues. The V segment lost 11 bases and the J segment 2 bases; nucleotides outside the gene matches: 15.

The gene calls are TRBV24-1 and TRBJ2-3, with TRBD1 matching over 7 bases. Germline values: CDR1 KGHDR, CDR2 SFDVKD. This CDR3 region has 16 residues. V was pared by 4 bases and J by 2 bases, with 8 bases of the junction left unmatched. The DNA for the CDR3 is TGTGCCACCAGTGACCTTCAGACAGGGAACACAGATACGCAGTATTTT. Its translation: CATSDLQTGNTDTQYF.